These 21 T cell receptor beta chains were all obtained from the same sample, sequenced in a study of PD-1 blockade in classical Hodgkin lymphoma. Each of the patients experienced relapse following autologous stem cell transplantation, and their brentuximab vedotin exposure differed. Some clones are missing from TCRdb's copy, which holds only in-frame ones; the method was immunoSEQ multiplex PCR. Here the sample spans 35,000 to 45,000 clones, almost 90% being singletons. The starting material was peripheral blood mononuclear cells (PBMCs), obtained before the second cycle of nivolumab. These receptors all come from a human donor with classical Hodgkin lymphoma.

This sequence joins TRBV19 and TRBJ2-1; the D is unclear. V was cut by 6 bases and J by 4 bases, with 19 bases left in between. Germline assignment: CDR1 LNHDA and CDR2 SQIVND (reference sequence). The CDR3 contains 16 residues. The CDR3 is CASSPGPSGGYNEQFF. The CDR3 region has the DNA TGTGCCAGTAGCCCCGGCCCGAGTGGTGGGTACAATGAGCAGTTCTTC.

The chain recombines TRBV28 with TRBJ1-2; 8 bases agree with TRBD1. Trimming at V came to 10 bases and at J to 6 bases, leaving 19 bases not matched to a gene. This CDR3 has 16 amino acids. Germline V lookup: CDR1 MDHEN, CDR2 SYDVKM. The CDR3 reads CAIDFQTMGQVNGYTF. CDR3 coding DNA: TGTGCCATCGATTTCCAAACGATGGGACAGGTGAATGGCTACACCTTC.

This clone was counted a single time. The gene calls are TRBV11-3 and TRBJ2-2; unclear D gene. Trimming pared 2 bases from V and 4 bases from J, leaving 5 bases between. The CDR3 contains 13 residues. Per germline, CDR1 SGHNT and CDR2 YENEEA. The CDR3 coding sequence is TGTGCCAGCAGCTTAAGGCGCACCGGGGAGCTGTTTTTT. Its protein is CASSLRRTGELFF. Combining the CDR3 with reference TRBV11-3 and TRBJ2-2 gives the whole variable domain EAGVVQSPRYKIIEKKQPVAFWCNPISGHNTLYWYLQNLGQGPELLIRYENEEAVDDSQLPKDRFSAERLKGVDSTLKIQPAELGDSAVYLCASSLRRTGELFFGEGSRLTVL.

The chain uses TRBV7-3 and TRBJ2-2; 8 positions agree with TRBD2. This CDR3 has 15 residues. The J segment lost 0 bases and the V segment lost 5 bases, leaving 2 bases of the junction unmatched. Per the germline V gene, CDR1 is SGHTA and CDR2 is FQGTGA. The CDR3 is CASSLAGPNTGELFF. CDR3 nucleotide sequence: TGTGCCAGCAGCCTAGCGGGCCCGAACACCGGGGAGCTGTTTTTT. Using reference TRBV7-3 and TRBJ2-2 for the parts outside the CDR3, the full variable domain is GAGVSQTPSNKVTEKGKYVELRCDPISGHTALYWYRQSLGQGPEFLIYFQGTGAADDSGLPNDRFFAVRPEGSVSTLKIQRTERGDSAVYLCASSLAGPNTGELFFGEGSRLTVL.

The chain is built from TRBV4-2 and TRBJ2-2; no reliable D call. This CDR3 spans 16 amino acids. V shed 1 base and J shed 2 bases, with 11 bases lying between them. Germline V gene data show CDR1 as LGHNA and CDR2 as YNFKEQ. CDR3 amino acids: CASSQGFSLNTGELFF. In nucleotides, the CDR3 is TGTGCCAGCAGCCAAGGATTTAGCTTAAACACCGGGGAGCTGTTTTTT.

The gene calls are TRBV10-1 and TRBJ2-3, with 7 positions matching TRBD2. J lost 2 bases, V lost 3 bases, and 5 bases had no gene match. CDR3 length: 15 amino acids. Germline CDR1 is WNHNN and CDR2 is SYGVQD (reference sequence). For the CDR3, the DNA is TGCGCCAGCAGTGAAGCGGGACTCTACACAGATACGCAGTATTTT. This encodes CASSEAGLYTDTQYF.

The rearrangement joins TRBV5-4 to TRBJ2-7, with TRBD1 matching over 9 bases. The germline gives CDR1 SGHNT, CDR2 YYREEE (reference sequence). V lost 4 bases, J lost 2 bases, and 7 bases stayed unmatched. This CDR3 is 15 amino acids long. The CDR3 nucleotides are TGTGCCAGCAGCCCCCGGGACAGGGACGCCTACGAGCAGTACTTC. It specifies CASSPRDRDAYEQYF.

The chain recombines TRBV5-4 with TRBJ2-2, with D perhaps being TRBD1 or TRBD2 (5 bases each). Trimming took off 0 bases at V and 8 bases at J, with 14 bases between the two ends. The germline gives CDR1 SGHNT, CDR2 YYREEE (reference sequence). The CDR3 consists of 15 residues. The CDR3 sequence: CASSLVVGGEGELFF. The DNA for the CDR3 is TGTGCCAGCAGCTTGGTTGTTGGGGGAGAAGGGGAGCTGTTTTTT.

This chain links TRBV11-3 with TRBJ2-7; TRBD1 matches at 8 bases. Germline values: CDR1 SGHNT, CDR2 YENEEA. V shed 5 bases and J 3 bases; nucleotides not matched to a gene: 6. The CDR3 consists of 14 residues. The CDR3 reads CASSPPGQVYEQYF. DNA for the CDR3: TGTGCCAGCAGCCCCCCGGGACAGGTCTACGAGCAGTACTTC.

This clone was seen a few times. The chain is built from TRBV25-1 and TRBJ1-1; 10 bases agree with TRBD1. This CDR3 is built from 15 residues. V lost 2 bases, J lost 3 bases, and 3 bases stayed unmatched. Per germline, CDR1 MGHDK and CDR2 SYGVNS. CDR3 DNA: TGTGCCAGCAGTGAACCGGACAGGGGGGACACTGAAGCTTTCTTT. It encodes CASSEPDRGDTEAFF.

V gene TRBV11-3 combines with J gene TRBJ1-1; the D gene is possibly TRBD1 (5 bases). Trimming removed 5 bases at V and 3 bases at J, with 7 bases between. Germline V gives CDR1 SGHNT, CDR2 YENEEA. The CDR3 runs 12 residues. The CDR3 nucleotides are TGTGCCAGCAGCCCGGGGGACACTGAAGCTTTCTTT. It is translated as CASSPGDTEAFF. Full variable domain (outside the CDR3, taken from reference TRBV11-3 and TRBJ1-1): EAGVVQSPRYKIIEKKQPVAFWCNPISGHNTLYWYLQNLGQGPELLIRYENEEAVDDSQLPKDRFSAERLKGVDSTLKIQPAELGDSAVYLCASSPGDTEAFFGQGTRLTVV.

This rearrangement joins TRBV5-1 to TRBJ2-4; the match to TRBD2 covers 10 bases. The CDR3 spans 18 residues. Trimming removed 2 bases from V and 1 base from J; junction bases left unmatched: 9. Germline V gives CDR1 SGHRS, CDR2 YFSETQ. Written as DNA, the CDR3 is TGCGCCAGCAGCTTTGGGGCTAGCGGGAGCGGGGCCAAAAACATTCAGTACTTC. Its protein product is CASSFGASGSGAKNIQYF. The entire variable domain, with the rest obtained from reference TRBV5-1 and TRBJ2-4, is as follows: KAGVTQTPRYLIKTRGQQVTLSCSPISGHRSVSWYQQTPGQGLQFLFEYFSETQRNKGNFPGRFSGRQFSNSRSEMNVSTLELGDSALYLCASSFGASGSGAKNIQYFGAGTRLSVL.

The chain uses TRBV6-4 and TRBJ2-3, with D perhaps given as TRBD1 or TRBD2 (6 bases each). V was trimmed by 5 bases and J by 0 bases, leaving 9 bases between them. This CDR3 is 14 amino acids long. Germline-derived CDR1 and CDR2 are MRHNA and SNTAGT. The CDR3 protein is CASSTGTSTDTQYF. Here the CDR3 DNA reads TGTGCCAGCAGTACAGGGACTAGCACAGATACGCAGTATTTT.

The genes are TRBV7-9 and TRBJ1-5; 7 nucleotides match TRBD1. The CDR3 is 15 amino acids. Germline-derived CDR1 and CDR2 are SEHNR and FQNEAQ (reference sequence). Losses at the gene ends were 6 bases for V and 3 bases for J; bases not matched to a gene: 8. The chain's CDR3 is CASSGDSSYNQPQHF. The CDR3 region has the DNA TGTGCCAGCAGTGGGGACAGTAGTTACAATCAGCCCCAGCATTTT.

The CDR3 protein is CASRPPGRPNTEAFF. The CDR3 DNA reads TGTGCCAGCAGGCCACCCGGACGGCCTAACACTGAAGCTTTCTTT. This chain joins TRBV6-5 and TRBJ1-1; D gene uncertain. Germline CDR1 is MNHEY and CDR2 is SVGAGI. Trimming pared 6 bases from V and 2 bases from J, leaving 16 bases between. The CDR3 is 15 amino acids.

This clone was counted only a few times. This chain uses TRBV30 with TRBJ2-7; the match to TRBD1 covers 10 bases. This CDR3 comprises 12 residues. V shed 3 bases, J shed 9 bases, and the junction held 5 bases outside the gene matches. The V gene's germline CDR1 is GTSNPN and CDR2 SVGIG (reference sequence). Here the CDR3 reads CAWRSTGGLQYF. The CDR3 nucleotides read TGTGCCTGGAGGTCGACAGGGGGCCTGCAGTACTTC.

The rearrangement uses TRBV4-2 and TRBJ1-1; D possibly corresponds to TRBD1 (6 bases). V dropped 1 base and J dropped 7 bases, with 16 bases sitting between them. This CDR3 contains 15 residues. Germline V gives CDR1 LGHNA, CDR2 YNFKEQ. The CDR3 coding sequence is TGTGCCAGCAGCCAAGTGGGGGGCCTCTATTTTGAAGCTTTCTTT. Translating it yields CASSQVGGLYFEAFF.

The genes are TRBV6-9 and TRBJ2-7; 8 nucleotides line up with TRBD2. The V and J ends lost 8 bases and 1 base, in that order; junction bases with no gene match: 1. Germline V gene data show CDR1 as MNHGY and CDR2 as SVAAGI. The length of the CDR3 is 12 residues. In DNA, the CDR3 is TGTGCCAGCGGGACTAGTTCCTACGAGCAGTACTTC. Amino acids: CASGTSSYEQYF.

The rearrangement links TRBV6-1 to TRBJ2-6, with TRBD2 matching over 9 bases. Per the germline V gene, CDR1 is MNHNS and CDR2 is SASEGT. V gave up 3 bases and J gave up 0 bases; unmatched junction bases: 3. This CDR3 region has 17 residues. CDR3 in DNA: TGTGCCAGCAGTGATTTAGCGGGAGACTCTGGGGCCAACGTCCTGACTTTC. This gives the protein CASSDLAGDSGANVLTF.

The gene calls are TRBV2 and TRBJ1-2; TRBD1 is a possible D gene (5 bases). The germline V gene encodes CDR1 SNHLY and CDR2 FYNNEI. This CDR3 is built from 19 residues. V was shortened by 7 bases and J by 8 bases, with 35 bases between the two germline ends. The CDR3 DNA reads as TGTGCCAGCACCCCAGGTGGGGGTCTCCTGCGGGTAGGGGTGTTCGGCTACACCTTC. As protein: CASTPGGGLLRVGVFGYTF. Based on the CDR3 plus reference TRBV2 and TRBJ1-2, the full variable domain is EPEVTQTPSHQVTQMGQEVILRCVPISNHLYFYWYRQILGQKVEFLVSFYNNEISEKSEIFDDQFSVERPDGSNFTLKIRSTKLEDSAMYFCASTPGGGLLRVGVFGYTFGSGTRLTVV.

The table lists this clone with a few counts. The chain's CDR3 is CASSYGLLDTQYF. The CDR3 DNA reads as TGTGCCAGCAGTTACGGACTCTTGGATACGCAGTATTTT. The chain combines TRBV6-6 with TRBJ2-3, with D possibly matching TRBD2 (5 bases). Looked up from germline, CDR1 is MNHNY and CDR2 is SVGAGI (reference sequence). The ends were cut back, 2 bases at V and 6 bases at J, with 9 bases in the middle. This CDR3 region has 13 residues.